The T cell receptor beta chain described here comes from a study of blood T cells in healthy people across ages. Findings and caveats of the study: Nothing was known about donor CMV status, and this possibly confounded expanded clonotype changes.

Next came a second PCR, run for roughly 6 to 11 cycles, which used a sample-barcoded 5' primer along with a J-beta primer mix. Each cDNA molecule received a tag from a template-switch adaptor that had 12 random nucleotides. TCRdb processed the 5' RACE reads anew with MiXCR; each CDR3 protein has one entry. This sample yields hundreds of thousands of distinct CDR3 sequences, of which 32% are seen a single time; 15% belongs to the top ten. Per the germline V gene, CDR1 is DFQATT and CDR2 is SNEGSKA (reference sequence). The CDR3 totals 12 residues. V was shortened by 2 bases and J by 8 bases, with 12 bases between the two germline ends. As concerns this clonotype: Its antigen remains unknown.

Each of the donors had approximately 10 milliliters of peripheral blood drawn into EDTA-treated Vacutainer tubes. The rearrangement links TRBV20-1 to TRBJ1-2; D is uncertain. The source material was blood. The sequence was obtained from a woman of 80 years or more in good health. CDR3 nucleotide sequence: TGCAGTGCTAGATTGGGCTCGGAGGGCTACACCTTC. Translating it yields CSARLGSEGYTF.